This T cell receptor beta chain came from a study of blood T cells in healthy people across ages. Whole-study results and caveats: Among T cells, TCR beta diversity per million cells dropped roughly linearly as age rose.

Then a second PCR, running roughly 7 to 11 cycles, was carried out with a sample-barcoded 5' primer and a J-beta primer mix. Each cDNA molecule carried a tag from a template-switch adaptor that contained 12 random nucleotides. Every sample produced at least 3 million CDR3-containing paired-end reads. TCRdb reprocessed the 5' RACE reads with MiXCR, giving one entry per CDR3 protein. The table includes under 2 million distinct CDR3 sequences, about 35% detected once. This clonotype occurred many times. What it binds is unknown. There are 15 residues in the CDR3. Germline V lookup: CDR1 SGHTA, CDR2 FQGTGA. V lost 2 bases and J lost 3, with 8 bases in between. No fewer than 7 million PBMCs went into each sample.

This chain joins TRBV7-3 and TRBJ2-6; D gene unclear. The receptor comes from a woman between 25 and 40 years old in good health. The specimen sequenced was blood. The CDR3 spells CASSLGSGGANVLTF. The CDR3 DNA follows: TGTGCCAGCAGCTTAGGATCGGGTGGGGCCAACGTCCTGACTTTC.